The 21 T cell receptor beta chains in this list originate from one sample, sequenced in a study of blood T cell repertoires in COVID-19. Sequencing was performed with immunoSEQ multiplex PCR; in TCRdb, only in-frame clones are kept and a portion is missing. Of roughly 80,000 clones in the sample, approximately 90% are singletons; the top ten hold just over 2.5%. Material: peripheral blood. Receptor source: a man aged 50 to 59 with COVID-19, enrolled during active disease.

In nucleotides, the CDR3 is TGTGCCAGCTCACCGAGCTCCTACGAGCAGTACTTC. This translates into CASSPSSYEQYF. The chain has TRBV18 and TRBJ2-7; D ambiguous. The CDR3 consists of 12 residues. Germline-derived CDR1 and CDR2 are KGHSH and LQKENI. V lost 3 bases and J lost 0, with 3 bases in between.

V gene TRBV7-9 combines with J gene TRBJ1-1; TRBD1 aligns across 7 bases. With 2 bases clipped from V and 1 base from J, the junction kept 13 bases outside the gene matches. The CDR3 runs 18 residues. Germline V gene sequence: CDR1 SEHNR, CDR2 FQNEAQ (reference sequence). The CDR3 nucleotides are TGTGCCAGCAGCTTATTTATCGGGACAGCCCAACGGAACACTGAAGCTTTCTTT. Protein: CASSLFIGTAQRNTEAFF. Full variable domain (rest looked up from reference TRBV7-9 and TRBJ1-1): DTGVSQNPRHKITKRGQNVTFRCDPISEHNRLYWYRQTLGQGPEFLTYFQNEAQLEKSRLLSDRFSAERPKGSFSTLEIQRTEQGDSAMYLCASSLFIGTAQRNTEAFFGQGTRLTVV.

Written as DNA, the CDR3 is TGTGCCAGCGGAGACTACGAGCAGTACGTC. Protein product: CASGDYEQYV. The rearrangement uses TRBV11-3 and TRBJ2-7; D call uncertain. The CDR3 consists of 10 residues. Germline CDR1 and CDR2: SGHNT and YENEEA. The germline V and J ends were trimmed by 8 bases and 3 bases, with 5 bases remaining between them.

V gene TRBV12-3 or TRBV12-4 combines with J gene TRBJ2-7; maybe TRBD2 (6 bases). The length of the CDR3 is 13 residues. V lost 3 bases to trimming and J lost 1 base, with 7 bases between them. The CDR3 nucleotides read TGTGCCAGCAGTTTCGGGGGTTCCTACGAGCAGTACTTC. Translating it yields CASSFGGSYEQYF.

CDR3 sequence: CASSSGTTHTYEQYF. In DNA form, the CDR3 reads TGTGCCAGCAGCTCTGGGACTACCCATACCTACGAGCAGTACTTC. The chain links TRBV28 to TRBJ2-7; TRBD2 matches 7 bases. V dropped 6 bases and J dropped 2; count of bases not matched to a gene: 10. The length of the CDR3 is 15 residues. Germline lookup yields CDR1 MDHEN and CDR2 SYDVKM.

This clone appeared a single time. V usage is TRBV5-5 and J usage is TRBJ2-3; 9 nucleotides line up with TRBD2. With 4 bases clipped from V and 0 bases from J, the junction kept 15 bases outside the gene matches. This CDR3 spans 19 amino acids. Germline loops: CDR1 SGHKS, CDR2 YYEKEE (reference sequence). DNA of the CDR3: TGTGCCAGCAGCCTGACTAGCGGACTCTCGGGGGTTAGCACAGATACGCAGTATTTT. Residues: CASSLTSGLSGVSTDTQYF.

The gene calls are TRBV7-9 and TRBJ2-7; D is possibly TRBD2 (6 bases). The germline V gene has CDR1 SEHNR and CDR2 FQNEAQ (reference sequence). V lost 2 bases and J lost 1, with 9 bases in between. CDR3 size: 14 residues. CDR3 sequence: CASSLSSASYEQYF. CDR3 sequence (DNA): TGTGCCAGCAGCTTATCTAGCGCTTCCTACGAGCAGTACTTC.

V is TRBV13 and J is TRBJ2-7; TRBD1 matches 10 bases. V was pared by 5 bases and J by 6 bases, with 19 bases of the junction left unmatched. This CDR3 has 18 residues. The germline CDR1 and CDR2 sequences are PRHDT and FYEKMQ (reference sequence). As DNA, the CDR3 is TGTGCCAGCAGCAAAGTGGGTAGGACAGGGGGTCTAGGGCCCGAGCAGTACTTC. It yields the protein CASSKVGRTGGLGPEQYF. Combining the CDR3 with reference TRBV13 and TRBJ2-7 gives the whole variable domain AAGVIQSPRHLIKEKRETATLKCYPIPRHDTVYWYQQGPGQDPQFLISFYEKMQSDKGSIPDRFSAQQFSDYHSELNMSSLELGDSALYFCASSKVGRTGGLGPEQYFGPGTRLTVT.

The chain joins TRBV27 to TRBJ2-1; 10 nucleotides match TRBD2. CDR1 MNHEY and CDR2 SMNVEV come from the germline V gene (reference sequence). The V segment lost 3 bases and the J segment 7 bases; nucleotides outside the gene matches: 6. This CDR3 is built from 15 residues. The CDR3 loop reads CASSFDSAGGNEQFF. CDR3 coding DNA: TGTGCCAGCAGTTTCGACTCAGCGGGGGGGAATGAGCAGTTCTTC.

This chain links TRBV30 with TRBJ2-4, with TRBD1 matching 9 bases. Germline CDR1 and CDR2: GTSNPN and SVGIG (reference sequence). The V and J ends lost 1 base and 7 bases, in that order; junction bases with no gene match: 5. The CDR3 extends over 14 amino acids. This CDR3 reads CAWSDGTGRNIQYF. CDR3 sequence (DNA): TGTGCCTGGAGTGATGGGACAGGGAGGAACATTCAGTACTTC.

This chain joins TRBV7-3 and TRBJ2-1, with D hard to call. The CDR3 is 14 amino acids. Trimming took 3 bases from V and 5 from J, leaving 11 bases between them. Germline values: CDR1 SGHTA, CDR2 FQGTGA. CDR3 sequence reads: CASSFDPVNNEQFF. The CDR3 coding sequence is TGTGCCAGCAGCTTTGATCCGGTTAACAATGAGCAGTTCTTC.

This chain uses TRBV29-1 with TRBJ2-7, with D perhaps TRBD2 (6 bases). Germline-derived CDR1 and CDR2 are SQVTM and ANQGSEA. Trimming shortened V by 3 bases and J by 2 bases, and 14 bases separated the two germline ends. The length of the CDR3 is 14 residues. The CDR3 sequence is CSVDGSGVPYEQYV. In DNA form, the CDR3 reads TGCAGCGTTGACGGTAGCGGTGTCCCCTACGAGCAGTACGTC.

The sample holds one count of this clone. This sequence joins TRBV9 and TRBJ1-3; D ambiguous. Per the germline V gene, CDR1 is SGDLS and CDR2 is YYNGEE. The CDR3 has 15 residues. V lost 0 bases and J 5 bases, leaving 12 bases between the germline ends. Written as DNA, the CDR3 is TGTGCCAGCAGCGTAGATGGCCAGTCTCGAAACACCATATATTTT. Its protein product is CASSVDGQSRNTIYF.

The CDR3: CASTPTRDTGELFF. As DNA, the CDR3 is TGTGCCAGTACCCCGACTAGAGACACCGGGGAGCTGTTTTTT. The rearrangement joins TRBV6-5 to TRBJ2-2; D might be TRBD2 (6 bases). The V gene lost 9 bases and the J gene lost 3 bases, with 14 bases spanning the gap. Germline V gene data show CDR1 as MNHEY and CDR2 as SVGAGI. The CDR3 spans 14 residues.

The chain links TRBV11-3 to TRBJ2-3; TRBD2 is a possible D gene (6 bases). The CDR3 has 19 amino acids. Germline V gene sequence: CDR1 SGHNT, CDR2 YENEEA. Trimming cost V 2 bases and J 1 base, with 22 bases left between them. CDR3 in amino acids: CASSLLVPSTQRGTDTQYF. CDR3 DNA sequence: TGTGCCAGCAGCTTACTCGTCCCGTCCACCCAGCGGGGCACAGATACGCAGTATTTT.

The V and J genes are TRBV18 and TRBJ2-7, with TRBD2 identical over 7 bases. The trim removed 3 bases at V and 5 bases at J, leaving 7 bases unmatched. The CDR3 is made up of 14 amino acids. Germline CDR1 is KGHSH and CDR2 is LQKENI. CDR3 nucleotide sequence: TGTGCCAGCTCACCGGGGGGGAACGGGCACGAGCAGTACTTC. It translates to CASSPGGNGHEQYF.

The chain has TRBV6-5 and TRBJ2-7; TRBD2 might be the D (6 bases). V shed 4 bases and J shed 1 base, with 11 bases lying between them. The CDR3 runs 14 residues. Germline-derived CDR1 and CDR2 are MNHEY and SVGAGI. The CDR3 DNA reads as TGTGCCAGCAGTTTTCCGGGACTGTCCTACGAGCAGTACGTC. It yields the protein CASSFPGLSYEQYV.

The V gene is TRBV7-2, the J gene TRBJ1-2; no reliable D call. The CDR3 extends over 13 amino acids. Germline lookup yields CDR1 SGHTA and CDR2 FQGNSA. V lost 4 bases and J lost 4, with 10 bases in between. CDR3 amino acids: CASSSDSIYGYTF. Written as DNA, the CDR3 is TGTGCCAGCAGCTCGGACTCCATCTATGGCTACACCTTC.

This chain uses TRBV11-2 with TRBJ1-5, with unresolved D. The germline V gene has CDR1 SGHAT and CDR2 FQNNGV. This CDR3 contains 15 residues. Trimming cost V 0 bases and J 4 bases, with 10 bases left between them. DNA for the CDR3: TGTGCCAGCAGCTTAGAGGGGTCGGGAAATCAGCCCCAGCATTTT. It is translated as CASSLEGSGNQPQHF. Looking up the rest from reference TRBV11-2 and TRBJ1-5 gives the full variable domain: EAGVAQSPRYKIIEKRQSVAFWCNPISGHATLYWYQQILGQGPKLLIQFQNNGVVDDSQLPKDRFSAERLKGVDSTLKIQPAKLEDSAVYLCASSLEGSGNQPQHFGDGTRLSIL.

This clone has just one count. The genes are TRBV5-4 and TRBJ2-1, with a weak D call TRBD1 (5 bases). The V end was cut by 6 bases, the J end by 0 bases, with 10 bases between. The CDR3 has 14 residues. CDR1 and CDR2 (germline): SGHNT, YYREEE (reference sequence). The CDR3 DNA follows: TGTGCCAGCACCAACAGGAGCTCCTACAATGAGCAGTTCTTC. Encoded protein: CASTNRSSYNEQFF.

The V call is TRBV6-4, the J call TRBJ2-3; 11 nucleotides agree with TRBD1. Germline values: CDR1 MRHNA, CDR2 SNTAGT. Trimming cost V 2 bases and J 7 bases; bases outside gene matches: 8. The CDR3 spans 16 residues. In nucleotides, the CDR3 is TGTGCCAGCAGTGACGATCCCGGGACAGGGGGAAATACGCAGTATTTT. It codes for CASSDDPGTGGNTQYF.